This TCR beta chain was recovered during a study of T cells in Graves' hyperthyroidism and ophthalmopathy. The CDR3 totals 15 residues. Germline V gene lookup returns CDR1 MNHEY and CDR2 SVGAGI. V shed 0 bases and J shed 8 bases, with 16 bases lying between them. From RNA transcripts, TCR beta CDR3 regions were amplified. The study used the HTBI primer set for a first-round RT-PCR of the TCR CDR3. Each CDR3 protein is one row after TCRdb ran MiXCR on the multiplex PCR reads. The sample carries around 350,000 distinct CDR3 sequences, over 15% recorded once. This clonotype appeared many times. Together with thyroid ultrasound, orbital computed tomography, serum thyroxine and TRAb, clinical symptoms were used for diagnoses. PBMCs were derived from around 10 ml fresh peripheral blood.

The chain is built from TRBV6-5 and TRBJ1-2; D is undetermined. This TCR came from a woman aged 18-35 years with Graves' hyperthyroidism. Sequencing was carried out using blood. CDR3 residues: CASSYSRAAGRGYTF. The CDR3 DNA reads as TGTGCCAGCAGTTACTCTCGGGCCGCGGGCCGGGGCTACACCTTC.